This TCR beta chain was observed in a study of T-cell reconstitution after alpha-beta-depleted transplantation in children. The library targeted TCRbeta and was prepared with unique molecular identifiers. TCRdb reprocessed the PCR reads with MiXCR, giving one entry per CDR3 protein. This sample has 800,000 to 1,000,000 distinct CDR3 sequences, with 25% to 30% found just once. This CDR3 contains 15 residues. Germline V gene sequence: CDR1 SQVTM, CDR2 ANQGSEA. The V segment lost 4 bases and the J segment 4 bases; nucleotides outside the gene matches: 11. Study results and caveats: One year after transplant, T-cell counts and diversity came mostly from newly produced T cells. After transplant, at about two months, alpha-beta T cells were reportedly derived from several hundred expanded graft clones. Surviving recipient T cells and thymic progenitors underlay high day-60 TCRbeta diversity in some patients.

Ten or more counts support this clonotype. Its antigen remains unidentified. This clonotype was obtained from a boy younger than two who had a stem cell transplant for SCID, so the T cells may come from the graft donor. The chain carries TRBV29-1 and TRBJ2-3, with 7 positions matching TRBD2. Here the sequenced sample was PBMCs, mostly from graft donor cells, taken 360 days after TCRalphabeta/CD19-depleted stem cell transplant. The CDR3 region has the DNA TGCAGCGTTGCTAAGTCTAGCGGAGGTTCAGATACGCAGTATTTT. As protein: CSVAKSSGGSDTQYF.